Only a few counts were recorded for the clone carrying this TCR beta chain. TCRdb re-derived calls from the RT-PCR reads in MiXCR, one entry per CDR3 protein. The data contain hundreds of thousands of distinct CDR3 sequences, 16% of them singletons. This sample stems from a study of patients and donors after allogeneic stem cell transplantation. Germline V gene sequence: CDR1 SGDLS, CDR2 YYNGEE. Trimming took off 4 bases at V and 5 bases at J, with 20 bases between the two ends. The CDR3 is made up of 16 amino acids. J is TRBJ2-3 and V is TRBV9; D possibly matches TRBD1 or TRBD2 (6 bases each). This receptor was identified in a human donor who was either an allogeneic HSCT recipient or a stem cell or donor lymphocyte infusion donor (not recorded which). It is not recorded whose cells these are; they may come from a transplant donor. The sample was blood, either unsorted or a sorted T cell fraction (not recorded which). In nucleotides, the CDR3 is TGTGCCAGCAGCTCAATTTCGGGGGCCGTGGGAGATACGCAGTATTTT. As protein: CASSSISGAVGDTQYF.